One sample yielded the 8 T cell receptor beta chains listed below, sequenced in a study of T cells in Graves' hyperthyroidism and ophthalmopathy (dated by TCRdb to about 2019). Library preparation used multiplex PCR. The sequencer listed for this sample is Illumina HiSeq 2000. TCR beta CDR3 regions were amplified from RNA transcripts. The first round of RT-PCR for the TCR CDR3 was performed with the HTBI primer set and the Qiagen OneStep RT-PCR kit. TCRdb reprocessing: public reads trimmed at Q25 with fastp, clones called with MiXCR, in-frame beta chains kept. Duplicate CDR3 protein sequences are folded into a single record with the most common DNA and genes. The sample table contains about 300,000 distinct CDR3 sequences; only one count was recorded for roughly 20% of them. About two fifths of the sample goes to the ten largest clones. The sample taken for sequencing was blood. These receptors all stem from a man between 50 and 59 years old with Graves' ophthalmopathy.

This clonotype was observed many times. This rearrangement joins TRBV2 to TRBJ1-5, with D possibly matching TRBD1 (6 bases). From germline, CDR1 is SNHLY and CDR2 FYNNEI. This CDR3 has 13 amino acids. V lost 7 bases and J lost 4, with 11 bases in between. The DNA of the CDR3 is TGTGCCAGCATTGGACAGTGGAATCAGCCCCAGCATTTT. Translation gives CASIGQWNQPQHF.

This clonotype was counted between two and nine times. The DNA of the CDR3 is TGTGCCACCAGTGATCACAGGGGACAGGGGGCATATGGCTACACCTTC. Amino acid sequence: CATSDHRGQGAYGYTF. V and J are TRBV24-1 and TRBJ1-2; 12 bases match TRBD1. The CDR3 runs to 16 residues. Germline V gene lookup returns CDR1 KGHDR and CDR2 SFDVKD. V gave up 3 bases and J gave up 5 bases; unmatched junction bases: 6.

V usage is TRBV2 and J usage is TRBJ2-3, with a weak D call TRBD1 (6 bases). V was clipped by 5 bases and J by 2 bases, with 11 bases between them. CDR1 and CDR2 from the germline V gene are SNHLY and FYNNEI. CDR3 length: 14 residues. Here the CDR3 reads CASSYRAFTDTQYF. CDR3 coding DNA: TGTGCCAGCAGTTACAGGGCTTTCACAGATACGCAGTATTTT.

Note on this clonotype: A much larger clone lies a single base off, so this may be a read error. The chain couples TRBV6-1 to TRBJ2-5, with TRBD1 identical over 8 bases. Germline CDR1 and CDR2: MNHNS and SASEGT. This CDR3 has 17 amino acids. V shed 8 bases and J 2 bases; nucleotides not matched to a gene: 16. CDR3 bases: TGTGCCAGCGGCCGAAACGCAGGGGGCGCGAGACAAGAGACCCAGTACTTC. Translated, it gives CASGRNAGGARQETQYF.

The chain recombines TRBV20-1 with TRBJ2-3; 8 nucleotides agree with TRBD2. Germline V lookup: CDR1 DFQATT, CDR2 SNEGSKA (reference sequence). The CDR3 is 14 residues long. V lost 3 bases to trimming and J lost 1 base; unmatched junction nucleotides: 3. The CDR3 coding sequence is TGCAGTGCTAGGGGTAGCGGGGGCACAGATACGCAGTATTTT. It codes for CSARGSGGTDTQYF.

The V and J genes are TRBV12-3 or TRBV12-4 and TRBJ2-5; D is possibly TRBD2 (5 bases). This CDR3 comprises 15 residues. The V and J ends lost 7 bases and 1 base respectively, with 16 bases between them. Written as DNA, the CDR3 is TGTGCCAGCACCTTGGACTGGACGTCCCAAGAGACCCAGTACTTC. It encodes CASTLDWTSQETQYF.

This clonotype was recorded at least ten times. V usage is TRBV5-1 and J usage is TRBJ1-1; the match to TRBD1 covers 7 bases. Germline CDR1 and CDR2: SGHRS and YFSETQ. The CDR3 contains 15 residues. With 3 bases clipped from V and 1 base from J, the junction kept 6 bases outside the gene matches. This chain's CDR3 is CASSSRGAQNTEAFF. The CDR3 nucleotides read TGCGCCAGCAGCTCCAGGGGGGCACAGAACACTGAAGCTTTCTTT. Together with reference TRBV5-1 and TRBJ1-1, the CDR3 gives the full variable domain: KAGVTQTPRYLIKTRGQQVTLSCSPISGHRSVSWYQQTPGQGLQFLFEYFSETQRNKGNFPGRFSGRQFSNSRSEMNVSTLELGDSALYLCASSSRGAQNTEAFFGQGTRLTVV.

This clonotype turned up a few times. The genes are TRBV20-1 and TRBJ2-7; the D gene could be TRBD1 or TRBD2 (6 bases each). The CDR3 contains 14 residues. V lost 7 bases and J 5 bases, leaving 21 bases between the germline ends. Per the germline V gene, CDR1 is DFQATT and CDR2 is SNEGSKA (reference sequence). CDR3 loop: CSGILPGASNEQYF. The CDR3 DNA is TGCAGTGGAATCCTCCCGGGGGCCAGTAACGAGCAGTACTTC.